This T cell receptor (beta chain) is from a study of glioma-infiltrating T cells. The iRepertoire nested amplicon-rescue multiplex PCR amplified TCR alpha and beta CDR3s from RNA. TCRdb reprocessed the multiplex PCR reads with MiXCR, giving one entry per CDR3 protein. The sample has 85,000 to 110,000 distinct CDR3 sequences; around 28% are singletons. General study points: Gliomas, especially low-grade, showed above-expected tissue-blood divergence; non-neoplastic patients showed below.

Deletions cut 3 bases from V and 8 bases from J, with 19 bases between. Germline V gene sequence: CDR1 MNHEY, CDR2 SVGEGT. The CDR3 has 15 residues. On this clonotype: Its specificity is not known.

The genes are TRBV6-2 or TRBV6-3 and TRBJ1-1, with D possibly being TRBD1 (5 bases). The sequence came from a human donor with low-grade glioma or glioblastoma, undergoing nonglioma brain surgery, or in good health (not recorded which). The sequencing sample was made of glioma tissue, nonneoplastic brain tissue, or PBMCs (not recorded which). CDR3 region: CASSYNPGPATEAFF. The CDR3 nucleotides are TGTGCCAGCAGTTATAACCCGGGACCGGCGACCGAAGCTTTCTTT.